This entry lists 12 T cell receptor beta chains sequenced from one sample in a study of control samples from healthy donors and cancer patients. The method was immunoSEQ multiplex PCR; TCRdb's version includes in-frame clones alone and lacks a portion of them. The sample lists approximately 140,000 clones; approximately 93% were seen once. Sequencing was carried out using blood. The source is a man aged 18 to 29 in good health.

This clone was observed a single time. The chain links TRBV25-1 to TRBJ1-4; D unresolved. Trimming left V 3 bases short and J 13 bases short, with 9 bases between. From germline, CDR1 is MGHDK and CDR2 SYGVNS. The CDR3 extends over 11 amino acids. CDR3 DNA sequence: TGTGCCAGCAGTGACGATTGGGGACTGTTTTTT. This gives the protein CASSDDWGLFF.

The rearrangement joins TRBV2 to TRBJ1-4; D perhaps matches TRBD1 (5 bases). The CDR3 extends over 12 amino acids. The V gene lost 8 bases and the J gene lost 7 bases, with 11 bases spanning the gap. Germline V gene sequence: CDR1 SNHLY, CDR2 FYNNEI. CDR3 loop: CASGPGSEKLFF. For the CDR3, the DNA is TGTGCCAGCGGACCAGGGTCTGAAAAACTGTTTTTT.

This chain links TRBV11-2 with TRBJ2-5; a weak D match, TRBD1 (5 bases). Germline CDR1 is SGHAT and CDR2 is FQNNGV. V was clipped by 4 bases and J by 2 bases, with 11 bases between them. CDR3 length: 14 residues. The CDR3 region has the DNA TGTGCCAGCAGCTCCGCCAGGGTACAAGAGACCCAGTACTTC. Protein sequence: CASSSARVQETQYF.

The J gene is TRBJ2-7, the V gene TRBV7-9, with 7 bases aligning to TRBD2. After removal of 5 bases from V and 2 bases from J, the junction contained 18 bases not matched to a gene. Germline CDR1 SEHNR, CDR2 FQNEAQ (reference sequence). This CDR3 has 18 amino acids. The CDR3 coding sequence is TGTGCCAGCAGCCATTCCAACCCCTTAGCCGGGGGGACCTACGAGCAGTACTTC. This encodes CASSHSNPLAGGTYEQYF.

The chain combines TRBV9 with TRBJ1-6; TRBD1 might be the D (5 bases). Per germline, CDR1 SGDLS and CDR2 YYNGEE. Trimming stripped 3 bases from V and 9 bases from J, with 13 bases between. The CDR3 spans 14 residues. DNA for the CDR3: TGTGCCAGCAGCGGAGGGGATAGGCGTTCACCCCTCCACTTT. It translates to CASSGGDRRSPLHF.

This rearrangement joins TRBV5-1 to TRBJ2-7; 7 bases agree with TRBD1. Germline lookup yields CDR1 SGHRS and CDR2 YFSETQ. This CDR3 comprises 15 residues. V gave up 4 bases and J gave up 2 bases; unmatched junction bases: 9. The CDR3 is CASSLLPTGTYEQYF. As DNA, the CDR3 is TGCGCCAGCAGCCTCCTTCCGACAGGGACCTACGAGCAGTACTTC.

Remarks on this clone: This CDR3 is also generated by other DNA sequences in the sample. This chain uses TRBV30 with TRBJ1-5, with a possible D match to TRBD1 (6 bases). Trimming removed 4 bases at V and 2 bases at J, with 12 bases between. Looked up from germline, CDR1 is GTSNPN and CDR2 is SVGIG (reference sequence). This CDR3 has 14 residues. Written as DNA, the CDR3 is TGTGCCTGGAATAAACAGGGCGGCAATCAGCCCCAGCATTTT. Its protein product is CAWNKQGGNQPQHF.

The J gene is TRBJ2-5, the V gene TRBV7-2; 11 nucleotides match TRBD2. Germline trimming cut 3 bases from V and 5 bases from J; bases unmatched to any gene: 5. The germline V gene encodes CDR1 SGHTA and CDR2 FQGNSA. This CDR3 is 15 amino acids long. The CDR3 coding sequence is TGTGCCAGCAGCTTCAATAGCGGGGGGGGCGAGACCCAGTACTTC. This codes for CASSFNSGGGETQYF.

The rearrangement uses TRBV28 and TRBJ2-5; D possibly uses TRBD1 or TRBD2 (6 bases each). CDR3 size: 15 residues. V gave up 3 bases and J gave up 6 bases, with 17 bases separating them. Germline V CDR1 and CDR2: MDHEN, SYDVKM. CDR3 loop: CASSFLWGAEKTQYF. The DNA of the CDR3 is TGTGCCAGCAGTTTTTTATGGGGGGCTGAGAAGACCCAGTACTTC.

The chain joins TRBV7-9 to TRBJ2-5; D unclear. CDR1 and CDR2 (germline): SEHNR, FQNEAQ (reference sequence). This CDR3 is 17 amino acids long. Between the trimmed V and J ends, which lost 5 bases and 5 bases, there was a span of 24 bases. CDR3 sequence reads: CASSQNYGFVSEETQYF. CDR3 DNA: TGTGCCAGCAGCCAAAATTATGGTTTCGTTTCGGAGGAGACCCAGTACTTC. The variable domain in full, with the rest retrieved from reference TRBV7-9 and TRBJ2-5, is DTGVSQNPRHKITKRGQNVTFRCDPISEHNRLYWYRQTLGQGPEFLTYFQNEAQLEKSRLLSDRFSAERPKGSFSTLEIQRTEQGDSAMYLCASSQNYGFVSEETQYFGPGTRLLVL.

This clone appeared a single time. This rearrangement joins TRBV6-4 to TRBJ1-2; 8 nucleotides agree with TRBD1. The CDR3 is made up of 14 amino acids. Germline V lookup: CDR1 MRHNA, CDR2 SNTAGT. V gave up 4 bases and J gave up 4 bases; unmatched junction bases: 5. The CDR3 sequence: CASSASTGGYGYTF. CDR3 nucleotide sequence: TGTGCCAGCAGTGCCTCTACAGGGGGCTATGGCTACACCTTC.

The CDR3 is CASSGAFATGGGGETQYF. CDR3 sequence (DNA): TGTGCCAGCAGCGGGGCCTTTGCGACAGGAGGTGGGGGAGAGACCCAGTACTTC. The chain links TRBV9 to TRBJ2-5, with a weak D call TRBD1 (6 bases). Germline CDR1 SGDLS, CDR2 YYNGEE. Trimming took off 3 bases at V and 4 bases at J, with 25 bases between the two ends. CDR3 length: 18 amino acids.